These 24 T cell receptor beta chains came from one sample sequenced in a study of vaccination effects on CD4 cells after COVID-19. Prior to sequencing, the ViraFEST assay stimulated PBMC with viral peptide pools, which expanded the antigen-specific CD4+ T cells. The culture ran for 10 days before CD4+ T cells were isolated. It was two doses of either the BNT162b2 or mRNA-1273 vaccine that participants received. Their cognate antigens are unknown. Libraries were prepared by immunoSEQ multiplex PCR; TCRdb keeps only in-frame clonotypes and omits some of them. Of tens of thousands of clones in the sample, 60% to 80% are singletons; the top ten hold more than 9%. The specimen comprised CD4+ T cells from PBMCs cultured with HCoV-229E spike peptides, sampled after COVID-19 vaccination. These receptors were obtained from a human donor who received a COVID-19 vaccine.

This rearrangement joins TRBV3-1 (or the pseudogene TRBV3-2) to TRBJ1-5, with a possible D match to TRBD1 (6 bases). Germline V gives CDR1 LGHDT, CDR2 YNNKEL (reference sequence). CDR3 length: 17 residues. Trimming took 5 bases from V and 4 from J, leaving 21 bases between them. The CDR3 protein is CASSYTNYGQTNQPQHF. The CDR3 region has the DNA TGTGCCAGCAGCTACACAAACTACGGACAGACTAATCAGCCCCAGCATTTT.

This clone appeared a few times. This same CDR3 is encoded by further DNA sequences in the sample. This chain links TRBV6-5 with TRBJ1-2; the match to TRBD1 covers 10 bases. Germline V gives CDR1 MNHEY, CDR2 SVGAGI. This CDR3 spans 16 amino acids. V lost 0 bases and J lost 4; bases outside the gene matches: 5. CDR3 sequence (DNA): TGTGCCAGCAGTTACTCGAGGACAGGGGGTGGCTATGGCTACACCTTC. It is translated as CASSYSRTGGGYGYTF.

This clone came up a few times. The rearrangement uses TRBV2 and TRBJ1-2, with 7 bases fitting TRBD1. From germline, CDR1 is SNHLY and CDR2 FYNNEI. This CDR3 is built from 13 residues. V lost 7 bases, J lost 7 bases, and 9 bases stayed unmatched. CDR3 region: CASNGQALFGYTF. The DNA for the CDR3 is TGTGCCAGCAACGGACAGGCCCTCTTTGGCTACACCTTC.

This chain connects TRBV25-1 to TRBJ1-4, with 7 bases matching TRBD1. V lost 1 base to trimming and J lost 5 bases; unmatched junction nucleotides: 4. CDR1 is MGHDK and CDR2 is SYGVNS in the germline V gene. This CDR3 spans 15 amino acids. CDR3 DNA: TGTGCCAGCAGTGAATCCGGGACAGTAAATGAAAAACTGTTTTTT. It codes for CASSESGTVNEKLFF.

V and J are TRBV9 and TRBJ2-7, with D tentatively TRBD2 (5 bases). The germline CDR1 and CDR2 sequences are SGDLS and YYNGEE. V lost 0 bases and J 0 bases, leaving 10 bases between the germline ends. The CDR3 sequence is 15 residues long. The CDR3 loop is CASSVGIRDSYEQYF. The DNA of the CDR3 is TGTGCCAGCAGCGTAGGGATCCGGGACTCCTACGAGCAGTACTTC.

V is TRBV12-3 or TRBV12-4 and J is TRBJ1-4; D call uncertain. The germline V and J ends were trimmed by 5 bases and 7 bases, with 11 bases remaining between them. There are 13 residues in the CDR3. The CDR3 loop reads CASSLQLGEKLFF. DNA of the CDR3: TGTGCCAGCAGTCTACAACTGGGTGAAAAACTGTTTTTT.

The rearrangement joins TRBV5-1 to TRBJ2-3; D remains unclear. Trimming removed 1 base at V and 2 bases at J, with 11 bases between. The CDR3 length is 15 residues. CDR1 is SGHRS, CDR2 YFSETQ, per germline. The CDR3 DNA sequence: TGCGCCAGCAGCTTGAGCCAGGCACCCACAGATACGCAGTATTTT. Translating gives CASSLSQAPTDTQYF.

J is TRBJ1-3 and V is TRBV6-2 or TRBV6-3; D is ambiguous. The CDR3 contains 16 residues. Trimming removed 0 bases from V and 0 bases from J, with 9 bases in between. Germline-derived CDR1 and CDR2 are MNHEY and SVGEGT. CDR3 loop: CASSYSSTSSGNTIYF. The DNA of the CDR3 is TGTGCCAGCAGTTACTCTTCGACGAGCTCTGGAAACACCATATATTTT.

CDR3 bases: TGTGCCAGCAGCTTAGAGGCAGGGGGAAGTTCACCCCTCCACTTT. Amino acid sequence: CASSLEAGGSSPLHF. The chain uses TRBV7-9 and TRBJ1-6; 7 bases fit TRBD1. The length of the CDR3 is 15 residues. The ends lost 1 base at V and 9 bases at J; junction bases unmatched: 6. Germline V CDR1 and CDR2: SEHNR, FQNEAQ (reference sequence). The full variable domain, its missing parts supplied by reference TRBV7-9 and TRBJ1-6, is DTGVSQNPRHKITKRGQNVTFRCDPISEHNRLYWYRQTLGQGPEFLTYFQNEAQLEKSRLLSDRFSAERPKGSFSTLEIQRTEQGDSAMYLCASSLEAGGSSPLHFGNGTRLTVT.

The chain employs TRBV5-1 and TRBJ2-7; 7 bases are shared with TRBD2. CDR1 SGHRS and CDR2 YFSETQ come from the germline V gene. CDR3 length equals 14 residues. V was clipped by 3 bases and J by 6 bases; unmatched bases: 9. DNA of the CDR3: TGCGCCAGCAGCTCTAGCGGAGGAGGACGCGAGCAGTACTTC. The encoded protein is CASSSSGGGREQYF.

As regards this clone: This may arise from a read error, as a much more abundant clone is one base away. In the same sample, other DNA sequences code for this CDR3. The CDR3 region is CASSLIDRGNNQPQHF. The CDR3 nucleotides read TGTGCCAGCAGCTTAATCGACAGGGGAAATAATCAGCCCCAGCATTTT. This rearrangement joins TRBV7-8 to TRBJ1-5, with 8 positions matching TRBD1. This CDR3 spans 16 amino acids. Germline lookup yields CDR1 SGHVS and CDR2 FQNEAQ. The trim removed 2 bases at V and 4 bases at J, leaving 7 bases unmatched.

The genes are TRBV7-2 and TRBJ1-1, with 9 bases that match TRBD1. The germline gives CDR1 SGHTA, CDR2 FQGNSA. Unmatched junction bases numbered 10, after V lost 6 bases and J lost 5 bases. The CDR3 has 15 residues. CDR3 coding DNA: TGTGCCAGCAGACCTCCACAGGGGGCGAGGACTGAAGCTTTCTTT. Residues: CASRPPQGARTEAFF.

V gene TRBV6-5 combines with J gene TRBJ2-7; D uncertain. V lost 2 bases and J lost 2, with 13 bases in between. Germline loops: CDR1 MNHEY, CDR2 SVGAGI. The CDR3 runs to 15 residues. CDR3 sequence reads: CASSYDFSKTYEQYF. CDR3 sequence (DNA): TGTGCCAGCAGTTACGATTTTAGCAAAACCTACGAGCAGTACTTC.

This clone was observed a handful of times. V usage is TRBV4-1 and J usage is TRBJ1-5; no definite D call. The CDR3 has 14 residues. CDR1 is MGHRA and CDR2 is YSYEKL in the germline V gene. V lost 1 base, J lost 3 bases, and 7 bases lay in between. The CDR3 sequence: CASSQGGSNQPQHF. Here the CDR3 DNA reads TGCGCCAGCAGCCAAGGAGGCTCCAATCAGCCCCAGCATTTT.

This chain connects TRBV9 to TRBJ1-1; no definite D call. Germline lookup yields CDR1 SGDLS and CDR2 YYNGEE. The CDR3 contains 14 residues. V lost 4 bases and J lost 3, with 13 bases in between. Here the CDR3 DNA reads TGTGCCAGCAGCCCCGGCGGTTTTGACACTGAAGCTTTCTTT. Protein product: CASSPGGFDTEAFF.

This rearrangement joins TRBV7-2 to TRBJ1-6, with D tentatively TRBD1 (6 bases). Germline CDR1 reads SGHTA; CDR2 reads FQGNSA. V gave up 6 bases and J gave up 10 bases, with 13 bases separating them. This CDR3 has 13 amino acids. The CDR3, as DNA: TGTGCCAGCAGTACAGGGTTACGATCACCCCTCCACTTT. Amino acids: CASSTGLRSPLHF.

This clone has only a few counts. V and J are TRBV11-2 and TRBJ1-3; D is unclear. Germline assignment: CDR1 SGHAT and CDR2 FQNNGV. This CDR3 is 16 amino acids long. V lost 1 base, J lost 0 bases, and 10 bases lay in between. The CDR3 coding sequence is TGTGCCAGCAGCTTAGCGGCAGTACTCTCTGGAAACACCATATATTTT. Residues: CASSLAAVLSGNTIYF.

The V and J genes are TRBV5-1 and TRBJ2-1; 11 bases agree with TRBD2. The V gene end was trimmed by 5 bases and the J gene end by 8 bases; junction bases not matched to a gene: 3. This CDR3 has 13 residues. In germline, CDR1 is SGHRS, CDR2 YFSETQ. The DNA of the CDR3 is TGCGCCAGCAGGGTAGCGGGAGGGGATGAGCAGTTCTTC. It codes for CASRVAGGDEQFF. Full variable domain (rest looked up from reference TRBV5-1 and TRBJ2-1): KAGVTQTPRYLIKTRGQQVTLSCSPISGHRSVSWYQQTPGQGLQFLFEYFSETQRNKGNFPGRFSGRQFSNSRSEMNVSTLELGDSALYLCASRVAGGDEQFFGPGTRLTVL.

J is TRBJ1-6 and V is TRBV6-1; D is unclear. Trimming removed 4 bases at V and 6 bases at J, with 22 bases between. The CDR3 sequence is 18 residues long. Germline V gene lookup returns CDR1 MNHNS and CDR2 SASEGT. The CDR3 DNA sequence: TGTGCCAGCAGTGTGTTTCGGCTGGCCGCCGGCCTTAATTCACCCCTCCACTTT. Its protein is CASSVFRLAAGLNSPLHF.

This clone was recorded a few times. The CDR3 reads CASSPTGSNSPLHF. Written as DNA, the CDR3 is TGCGCCAGCAGCCCGACAGGGAGCAATTCACCCCTCCACTTT. The chain combines TRBV5-1 with TRBJ1-6; 7 nucleotides agree with TRBD1. Germline-derived CDR1 and CDR2 are SGHRS and YFSETQ. The CDR3 is 14 residues long. J was trimmed by 7 bases and V by 4 bases; bases with no gene match: 5.

The rearrangement links TRBV7-9 to TRBJ2-1, with 8 bases that match TRBD2. Trimming took 4 bases from V and 8 from J; bases not matched to a gene: 19. Germline CDR1 SEHNR, CDR2 FQNEAQ (reference sequence). This CDR3 spans 18 amino acids. In DNA form, the CDR3 reads TGTGCCAGCAGCTCCCCCCTAATACGGGGGGGCCCAGATGATGAGCAGTTCTTC. Encoded protein: CASSSPLIRGGPDDEQFF. Drawing the rest from reference TRBV7-9 and TRBJ2-1, the complete variable domain is DTGVSQNPRHKITKRGQNVTFRCDPISEHNRLYWYRQTLGQGPEFLTYFQNEAQLEKSRLLSDRFSAERPKGSFSTLEIQRTEQGDSAMYLCASSSPLIRGGPDDEQFFGPGTRLTVL.

The rearrangement uses TRBV4-2 and TRBJ2-2; D ambiguous. The V gene's germline CDR1 is LGHNA and CDR2 YNFKEQ. The germline V and J ends were trimmed by 0 bases and 6 bases, with 14 bases remaining between them. The CDR3 is 16 amino acids. The CDR3 reads CASSQESRLTAGELFF. CDR3 in DNA: TGTGCCAGCAGCCAAGAGTCTCGACTTACGGCCGGGGAGCTGTTTTTT.

The chain joins TRBV6-5 to TRBJ2-3; no clear D. This CDR3 spans 14 amino acids. Germline V gene sequence: CDR1 MNHEY, CDR2 SVGAGI. Trimming pared 6 bases from V and 6 bases from J, leaving 16 bases between. The CDR3 reads CASSKLTIVDTQYF. Written as DNA, the CDR3 is TGTGCCAGCAGCAAACTGACGATTGTGGATACGCAGTATTTT.

This clone came up once. The chain has TRBV19 and TRBJ1-4; a weak D match, TRBD1 (6 bases). Germline CDR1 reads LNHDA; CDR2 reads SQIVND (reference sequence). V gave up 9 bases and J gave up 7 bases, with 9 bases separating them. CDR3 size: 11 residues. In DNA form, the CDR3 reads TGTGCCAGCTTAGGGGGTGAAAAACTGTTTTTT. The encoded protein is CASLGGEKLFF. The full variable domain, with the rest looked up from reference TRBV19 and TRBJ1-4, is DGGITQSPKYLFRKEGQNVTLSCEQNLNHDAMYWYRQDPGQGLRLIYYSQIVNDFQKGDIAEGYSVSREKKESFPLTVTSAQKNPTAFYLCASLGGEKLFFGSGTQLSVL.